This TCR beta chain was found in a study of CD8+CD57+ T cells in acquired aplastic anemia. Study details: DNA per sorted CD4+ or CD8+ sample ranged about 0.2 to 27.4 ug, averaging approximately 3.3 ug.

It was genomic DNA that served as the template for profiling TCR beta VDJ and CDR3. TCRdb redid the calling of the reads with MiXCR, one entry per CDR3 protein. The sample lists some 200,000 distinct CDR3 sequences, approximately 51% occurring once. Study findings and constraints: Sharing between patients and controls was observed for over 25 CD8+ CDR3 sequences.

The J segment lost 5 bases and the V segment lost 3 bases, leaving 12 bases of the junction unmatched. Germline V gene lookup returns CDR1 SGDLS and CDR2 YYNGEE. The CDR3 totals 16 residues. Sequencing was done on patients that had shown CD8+CD57+ cell expansion by flow cytometry. The study sampled blood from patients who had received no therapy. Comments on this clonotype: No antigen is known for it.

This TCR was sampled from a human donor with aplastic anemia. Sequencing was carried out using sorted CD4+, CD8+, or CD8+CD57+ T cells (not recorded which) from PBMCs. This chain uses TRBV9 with TRBJ2-5; TRBD2 matches 8 bases. CDR3: CASSAHPRGGTETQYF. For the CDR3, the DNA is TGTGCCAGCAGCGCCCACCCTCGGGGGGGTACGGAGACCCAGTACTTC. The whole variable domain, remainder taken from reference TRBV9 and TRBJ2-5, is DSGVTQTPKHLITATGQRVTLRCSPRSGDLSVYWYQQSLDQGLQFLIQYYNGEERAKGNILERFSAQQFPDLHSELNLSSLELGDSALYFCASSAHPRGGTETQYFGPGTRLLVL.